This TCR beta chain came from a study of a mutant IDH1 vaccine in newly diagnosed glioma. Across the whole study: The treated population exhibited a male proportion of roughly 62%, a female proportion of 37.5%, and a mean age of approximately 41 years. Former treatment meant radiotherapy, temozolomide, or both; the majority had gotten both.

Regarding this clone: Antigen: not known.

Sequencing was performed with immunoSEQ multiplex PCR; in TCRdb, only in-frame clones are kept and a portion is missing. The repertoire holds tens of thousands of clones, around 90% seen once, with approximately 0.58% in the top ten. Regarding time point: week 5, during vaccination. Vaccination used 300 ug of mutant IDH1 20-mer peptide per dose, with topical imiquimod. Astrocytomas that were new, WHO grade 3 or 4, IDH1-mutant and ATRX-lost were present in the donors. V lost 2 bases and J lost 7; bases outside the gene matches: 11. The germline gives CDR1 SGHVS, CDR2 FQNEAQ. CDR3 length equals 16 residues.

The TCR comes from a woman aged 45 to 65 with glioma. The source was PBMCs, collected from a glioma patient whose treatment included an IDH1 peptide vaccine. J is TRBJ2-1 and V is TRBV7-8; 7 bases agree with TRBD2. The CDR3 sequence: CASSLSRGSPKNEQFF. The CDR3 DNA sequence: TGTGCCAGCAGCTTAAGTCGCGGGAGCCCTAAGAATGAGCAGTTCTTC.